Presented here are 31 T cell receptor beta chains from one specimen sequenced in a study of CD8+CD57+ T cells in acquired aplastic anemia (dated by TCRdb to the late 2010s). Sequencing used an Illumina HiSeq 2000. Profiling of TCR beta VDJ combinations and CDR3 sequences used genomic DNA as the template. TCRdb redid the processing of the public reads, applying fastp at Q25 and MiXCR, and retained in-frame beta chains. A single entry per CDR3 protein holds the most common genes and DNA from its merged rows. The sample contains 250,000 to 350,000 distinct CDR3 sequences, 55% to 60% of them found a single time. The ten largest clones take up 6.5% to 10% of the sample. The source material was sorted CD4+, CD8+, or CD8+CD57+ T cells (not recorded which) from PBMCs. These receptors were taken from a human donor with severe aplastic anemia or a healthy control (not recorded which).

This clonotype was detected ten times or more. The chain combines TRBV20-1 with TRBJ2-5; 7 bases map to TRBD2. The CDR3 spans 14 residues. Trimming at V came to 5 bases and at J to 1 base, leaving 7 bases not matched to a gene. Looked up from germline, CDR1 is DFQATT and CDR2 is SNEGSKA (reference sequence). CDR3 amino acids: CSAARLAVQETQYF. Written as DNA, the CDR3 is TGCAGTGCTGCACGACTAGCCGTCCAAGAGACCCAGTACTTC.

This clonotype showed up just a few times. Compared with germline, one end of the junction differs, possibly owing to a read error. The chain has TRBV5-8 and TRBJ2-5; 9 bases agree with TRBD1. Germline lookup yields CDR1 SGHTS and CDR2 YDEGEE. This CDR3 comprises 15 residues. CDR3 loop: CASRNPGQGQWTQHF. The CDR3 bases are TGTGCCAGCCGCAACCCGGGACAGGGCCAATGGACCCAGCACTTC.

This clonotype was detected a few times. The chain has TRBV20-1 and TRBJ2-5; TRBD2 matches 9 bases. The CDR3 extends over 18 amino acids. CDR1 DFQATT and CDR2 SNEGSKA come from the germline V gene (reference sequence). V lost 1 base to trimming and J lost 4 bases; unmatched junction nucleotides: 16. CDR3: CSARAEAVAGARRETQYF. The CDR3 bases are TGCAGTGCTAGAGCTGAGGCGGTAGCGGGGGCGCGGCGAGAGACCCAGTACTTC.

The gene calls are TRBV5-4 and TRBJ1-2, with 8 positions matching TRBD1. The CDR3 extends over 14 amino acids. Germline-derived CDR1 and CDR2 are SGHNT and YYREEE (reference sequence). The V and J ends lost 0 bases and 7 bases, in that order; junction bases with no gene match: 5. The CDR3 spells CASSLEDRVGGYTF. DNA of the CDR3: TGTGCCAGCAGCTTGGAGGACAGGGTAGGTGGCTACACCTTC.

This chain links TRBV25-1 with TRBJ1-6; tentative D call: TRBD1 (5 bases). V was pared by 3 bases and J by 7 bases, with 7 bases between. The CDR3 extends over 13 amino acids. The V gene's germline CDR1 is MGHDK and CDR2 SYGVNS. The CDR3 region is CASSDGANSPLHF. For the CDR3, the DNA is TGTGCCAGCAGTGACGGGGCCAATTCACCCCTCCACTTT.

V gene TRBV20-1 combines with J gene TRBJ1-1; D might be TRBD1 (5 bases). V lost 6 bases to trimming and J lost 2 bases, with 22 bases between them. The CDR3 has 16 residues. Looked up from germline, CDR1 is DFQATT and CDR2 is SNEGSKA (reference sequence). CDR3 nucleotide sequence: TGCAGTGCAAGTCCGGGACCGACCTCTGGAAACACTGAAGCTTTCTTT. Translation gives CSASPGPTSGNTEAFF.

The CDR3: CASSLVGIPSGTGGDGYTF. The CDR3, as DNA: TGTGCCAGCAGCTTAGTAGGGATACCATCCGGGACAGGGGGCGATGGCTACACCTTC. The chain links TRBV7-2 to TRBJ1-2; 12 bases are a match to TRBD1. With V trimmed by 1 base and J by 6 bases, 15 bases remained unmatched. Germline assignment: CDR1 SGHTA and CDR2 FQGNSA. This CDR3 contains 19 residues.

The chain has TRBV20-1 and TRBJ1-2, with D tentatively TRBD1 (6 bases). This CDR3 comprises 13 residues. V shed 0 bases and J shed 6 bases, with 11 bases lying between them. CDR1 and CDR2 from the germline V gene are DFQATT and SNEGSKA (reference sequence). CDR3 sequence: CSARDPGADGYTF. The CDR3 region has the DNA TGCAGTGCTAGAGATCCGGGGGCGGATGGCTACACCTTC.

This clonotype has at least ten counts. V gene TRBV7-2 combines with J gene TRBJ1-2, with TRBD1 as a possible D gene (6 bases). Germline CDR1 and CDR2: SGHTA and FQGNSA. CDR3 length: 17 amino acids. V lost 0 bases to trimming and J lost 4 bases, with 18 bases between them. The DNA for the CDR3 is TGTGCCAGCAGCTTAGCGCCGGCAGGGGCAATGGGCTATGGCTACACCTTC. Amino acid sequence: CASSLAPAGAMGYGYTF.

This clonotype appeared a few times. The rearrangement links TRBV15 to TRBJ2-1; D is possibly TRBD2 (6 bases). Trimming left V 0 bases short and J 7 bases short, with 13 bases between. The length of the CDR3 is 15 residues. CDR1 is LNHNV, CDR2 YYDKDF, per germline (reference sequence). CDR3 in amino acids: CATSRDWGGANEQFF. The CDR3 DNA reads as TGTGCCACCAGCAGAGATTGGGGCGGGGCGAATGAGCAGTTCTTC.

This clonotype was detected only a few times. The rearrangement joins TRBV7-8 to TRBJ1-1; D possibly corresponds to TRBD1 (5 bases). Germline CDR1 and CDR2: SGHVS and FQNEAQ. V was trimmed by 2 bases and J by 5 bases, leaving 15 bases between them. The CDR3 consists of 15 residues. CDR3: CASSLIGALGTEAFF. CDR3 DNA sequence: TGTGCCAGCAGCTTAATAGGGGCGCTGGGGACTGAAGCTTTCTTT.

CDR3 DNA: TGTGCCAGTAGTATAGAGATCAATCAGCCCCAGCATTTT. Encoded protein: CASSIEINQPQHF. V usage is TRBV19 and J usage is TRBJ1-5; D is ambiguous. V lost 0 bases and J 3 bases, leaving 3 bases between the germline ends. The germline V gene encodes CDR1 LNHDA and CDR2 SQIVND (reference sequence). The CDR3 covers 13 residues.

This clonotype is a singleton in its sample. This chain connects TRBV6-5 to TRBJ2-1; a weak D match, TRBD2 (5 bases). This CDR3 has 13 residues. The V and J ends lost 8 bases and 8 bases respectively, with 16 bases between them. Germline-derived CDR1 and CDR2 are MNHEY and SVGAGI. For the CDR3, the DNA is TGTGCCAGCGCCTCCGGACTTGTGGATGAGCAGTTCTTC. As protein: CASASGLVDEQFF.

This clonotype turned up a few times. The CDR3 nucleotides are TGTGCCAGCTCACCTGGAGCGGCCAATCAGCCCCAGCATTTT. It encodes CASSPGAANQPQHF. The V gene is TRBV18, the J gene TRBJ1-5, with D hard to call. V lost 3 bases, J lost 3 bases, and 9 bases lay in between. Germline-derived CDR1 and CDR2 are KGHSH and LQKENI. This CDR3 comprises 14 residues.

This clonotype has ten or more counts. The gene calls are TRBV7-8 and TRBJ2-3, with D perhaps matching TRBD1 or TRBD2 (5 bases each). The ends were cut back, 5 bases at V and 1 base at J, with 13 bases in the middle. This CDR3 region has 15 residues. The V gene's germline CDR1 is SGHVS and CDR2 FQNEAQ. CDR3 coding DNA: TGTGCCAGCAGCCCCCGGGGCCTTGGCACAGATACGCAGTATTTT. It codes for CASSPRGLGTDTQYF.

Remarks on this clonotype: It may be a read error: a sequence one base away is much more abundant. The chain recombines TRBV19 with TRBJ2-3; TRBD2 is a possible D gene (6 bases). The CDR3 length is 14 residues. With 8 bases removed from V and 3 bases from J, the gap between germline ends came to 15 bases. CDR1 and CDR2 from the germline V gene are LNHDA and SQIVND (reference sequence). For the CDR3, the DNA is TGTGCCAGTGCCCCCATGGGGGGAACAGATACGCAGTATTTT. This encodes CASAPMGGTDTQYF.

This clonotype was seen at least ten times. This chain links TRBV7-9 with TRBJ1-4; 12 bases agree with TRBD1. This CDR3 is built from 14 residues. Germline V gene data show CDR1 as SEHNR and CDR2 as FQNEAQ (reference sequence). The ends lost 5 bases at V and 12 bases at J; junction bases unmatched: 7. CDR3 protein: CASSPEGQGAQLFF. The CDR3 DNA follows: TGTGCCAGCAGCCCCGAGGGACAGGGGGCTCAACTGTTTTTT. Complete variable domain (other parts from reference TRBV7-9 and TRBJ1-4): DTGVSQNPRHKITKRGQNVTFRCDPISEHNRLYWYRQTLGQGPEFLTYFQNEAQLEKSRLLSDRFSAERPKGSFSTLEIQRTEQGDSAMYLCASSPEGQGAQLFFGSGTQLSVL.

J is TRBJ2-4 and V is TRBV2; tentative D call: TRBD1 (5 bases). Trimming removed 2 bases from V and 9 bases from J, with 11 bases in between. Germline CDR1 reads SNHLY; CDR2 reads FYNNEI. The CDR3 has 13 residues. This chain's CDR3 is CASSEQGMGIQYF. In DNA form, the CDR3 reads TGTGCCAGCAGTGAACAGGGAATGGGCATTCAGTACTTC.

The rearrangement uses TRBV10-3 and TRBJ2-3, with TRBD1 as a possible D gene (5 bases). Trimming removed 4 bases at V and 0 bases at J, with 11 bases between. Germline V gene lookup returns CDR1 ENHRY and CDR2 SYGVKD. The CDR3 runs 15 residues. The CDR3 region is CAISASTASTDTQYF. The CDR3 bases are TGTGCCATCAGTGCGTCGACAGCTAGCACAGATACGCAGTATTTT.

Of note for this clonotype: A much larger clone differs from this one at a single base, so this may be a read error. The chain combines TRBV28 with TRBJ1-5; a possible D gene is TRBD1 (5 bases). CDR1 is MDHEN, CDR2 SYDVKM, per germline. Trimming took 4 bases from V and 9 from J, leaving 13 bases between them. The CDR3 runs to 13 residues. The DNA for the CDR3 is TGTGCCAGCAGTTCTCGGGGGAGCTCGCCCCAGCATTTT. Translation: CASSSRGSSPQHF. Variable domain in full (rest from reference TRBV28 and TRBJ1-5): DVKVTQSSRYLVKRTGEKVFLECVQDMDHENMFWYRQDPGLGLRLIYFSYDVKMKEKGDIPEGYSVSREKKERFSLILESASTNQTSMYLCASSSRGSSPQHFGDGTRLSIL.

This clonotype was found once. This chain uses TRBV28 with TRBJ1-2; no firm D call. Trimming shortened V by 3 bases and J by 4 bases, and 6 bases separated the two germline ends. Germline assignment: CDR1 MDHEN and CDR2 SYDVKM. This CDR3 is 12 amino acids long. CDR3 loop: CASSFSSYGYTF. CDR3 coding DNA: TGTGCCAGCAGTTTTTCGTCCTATGGCTACACCTTC.

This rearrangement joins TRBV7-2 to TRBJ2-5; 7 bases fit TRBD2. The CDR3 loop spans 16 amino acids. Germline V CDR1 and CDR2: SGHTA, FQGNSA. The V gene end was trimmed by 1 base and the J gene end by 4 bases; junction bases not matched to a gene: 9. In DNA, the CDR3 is TGTGCCAGCAGCTTAGGGGACTGGGGAGGGGCAGAGACCCAGTACTTC. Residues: CASSLGDWGGAETQYF.

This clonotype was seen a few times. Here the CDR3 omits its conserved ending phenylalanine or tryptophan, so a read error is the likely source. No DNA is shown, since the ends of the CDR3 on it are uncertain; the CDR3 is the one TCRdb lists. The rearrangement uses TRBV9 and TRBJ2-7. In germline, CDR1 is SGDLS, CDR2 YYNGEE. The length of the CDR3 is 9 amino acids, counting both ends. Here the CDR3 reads CASSVRLMG.

The CDR3 DNA reads as TGTGCCAGCAGTCCTACAGGGGGTCAGCAAGAGACCCAGTACTTC. Translated: CASSPTGGQQETQYF. The V and J genes are TRBV6-6 and TRBJ2-5; 8 positions match TRBD1. Trimming took 5 bases from V and 2 from J; bases not matched to a gene: 7. The CDR3 is 15 amino acids. The germline V gene has CDR1 MNHNY and CDR2 SVGAGI (reference sequence).

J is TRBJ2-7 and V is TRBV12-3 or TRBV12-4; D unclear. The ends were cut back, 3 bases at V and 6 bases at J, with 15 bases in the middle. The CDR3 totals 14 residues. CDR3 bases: TGTGCCAGCAGTTTTGGCATGAGAGCGTCCGAGCAGTACTTC. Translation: CASSFGMRASEQYF.

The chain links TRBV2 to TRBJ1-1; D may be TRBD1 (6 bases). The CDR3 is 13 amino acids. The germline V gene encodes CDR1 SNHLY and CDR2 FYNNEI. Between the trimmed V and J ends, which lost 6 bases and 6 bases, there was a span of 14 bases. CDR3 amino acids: CASRTGGWSEAFF. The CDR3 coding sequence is TGTGCCAGCAGGACAGGCGGCTGGTCTGAAGCTTTCTTT.

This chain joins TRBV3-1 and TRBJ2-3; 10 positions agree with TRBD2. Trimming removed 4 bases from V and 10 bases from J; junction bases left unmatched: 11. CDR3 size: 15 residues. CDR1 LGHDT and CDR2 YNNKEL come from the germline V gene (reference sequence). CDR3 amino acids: CASSRAGGHVVAQYF. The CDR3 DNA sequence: TGTGCCAGCAGCCGAGCGGGGGGGCATGTTGTGGCGCAGTATTTT.

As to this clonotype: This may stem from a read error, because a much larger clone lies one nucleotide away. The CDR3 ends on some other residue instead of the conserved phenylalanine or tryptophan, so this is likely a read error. Here the CDR3 DNA reads TGTGCCAGCAGTCCCCAGGGTTCGACCCACTACGAGCAGTACATC. Its protein is CASSPQGSTHYEQYI. The rearrangement links TRBV28 to TRBJ2-7; possible D gene TRBD1, 5 bases. Germline values: CDR1 MDHEN, CDR2 SYDVKM. The ends were cut back, 5 bases at V and 3 bases at J, with 17 bases in the middle. This CDR3 spans 15 amino acids.

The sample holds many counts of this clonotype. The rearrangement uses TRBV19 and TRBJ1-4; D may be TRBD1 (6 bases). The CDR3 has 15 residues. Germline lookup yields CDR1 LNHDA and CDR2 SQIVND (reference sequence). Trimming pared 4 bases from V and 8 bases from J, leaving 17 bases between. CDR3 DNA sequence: TGTGCCAGTAGTACGAAGGACAGTTCGTGGGAAAAACTGTTTTTT. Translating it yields CASSTKDSSWEKLFF.

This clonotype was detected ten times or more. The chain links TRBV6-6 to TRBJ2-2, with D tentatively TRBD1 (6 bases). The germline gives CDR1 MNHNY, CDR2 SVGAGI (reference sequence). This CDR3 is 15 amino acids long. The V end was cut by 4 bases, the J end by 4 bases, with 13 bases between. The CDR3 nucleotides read TGTGCCAGCAGTTCCACAGGGTTGGTCACCGGGGAGCTGTTTTTT. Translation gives CASSSTGLVTGELFF.

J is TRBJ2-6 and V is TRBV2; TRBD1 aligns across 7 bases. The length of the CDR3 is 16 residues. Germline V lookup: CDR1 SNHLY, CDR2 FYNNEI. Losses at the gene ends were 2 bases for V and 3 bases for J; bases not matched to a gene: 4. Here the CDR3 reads CASSENRGVGANVLTF. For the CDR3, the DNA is TGTGCCAGCAGTGAAAACAGGGGTGTTGGGGCCAACGTCCTGACTTTC.